Below, one TCR beta chain is given with its context. This clonotype was seen ten or more times. The antigen this receptor binds is unknown. No per-base quality is available; no much larger clone lies one base away. This record belongs to a study of T cells in Graves' hyperthyroidism and ophthalmopathy (dated by TCRdb to 2018 to 2020). Context from the whole study: Peripheral blood was sampled at the time of initial diagnosis, prior to any treatment. A discovery cohort of about a hundred patients, roughly 45 with Graves' ophthalmopathy and over 55 with stable Graves' hyperthyroidism, was used to find distinguishing TCR V-J signatures. An independent validation cohort of some 18 hyperthyroidism patients and some 15 patients who later progressed to ophthalmopathy tested prospective prediction of ophthalmopathy. For training and testing, the 100 or so patients in the discovery cohort were randomly divided in a 7:3 ratio. Thyroid tissue and blood T-cell repertoires from six Graves' hyperthyroidism patients were also compared in the study. After sampling, hyperthyroidism patients received methimazole starting at 30 mg daily, and ophthalmopathy patients received high-dose intravenous methylprednisolone. The paper reports TCR Vbeta CDR3 sequencing of approximately 140 peripheral blood samples: around 45 ophthalmopathy, approximately 74 hyperthyroidism and around 17 progressor patients.

The paper's findings and limits, for the study overall: No statistical method was used to fix the sample size in advance, and group allocation was not hidden from the investigators. Most expanded thyroid clonotypes (frequency above 0.001) were also found in blood, which suggests that blood repertoires may mirror thyroid immune responses. In validation, the model predicted progression to ophthalmopathy a median of about 6.8 months before onset, with about 71% sensitivity and 72.22% specificity. In cross-validation, a model built on a 13 V-J signature told ophthalmopathy apart from stable hyperthyroidism with 85% to 90% sensitivity and around 83% specificity, and in testing the same model reached 80%/75%.

Hyperthyroidism patients were aged 18 to 65 years and newly diagnosed, with disease duration of less than 2 months. Exclusion was applied to patients with uncontrolled infections, other autoimmune diseases, pregnancy or lactation. Diagnoses were based on clinical symptoms, serum thyroxine and TRAb, thyroid ultrasound and orbital computed tomography. Blood from progressor patients was drawn when they were first diagnosed with hyperthyroidism, before any ophthalmopathy symptoms appeared. Ficoll-Paque density gradient centrifugation was used to isolate PBMCs from around 9.1 ml of fresh peripheral blood. Progressor patients were defined as those initially diagnosed with Graves' hyperthyroidism in whom ophthalmopathy developed during follow-up. Total RNA was extracted using Trizol reagent, and RNA quality was assessed on an Agilent 2100 Bioanalyzer. TCR beta CDR3 regions were amplified from RNA transcripts. For the first round of RT-PCR on the TCR CDR3, the HTBI primer set was used together with the Qiagen OneStep RT-PCR kit. Libraries were constructed in a second round of multiplex PCR, after which size selection and purification were carried out. Paired-end sequencing of the libraries was performed with 100 bp reads on an Illumina HiSeq2000. From the authors' description of their analysis: SOAPnuke was used to process the raw data, with reads discarded if the reads contained adapters or uncalled bases, had a mean Phred below 15, or lacked an exact constant-primer or identifier match. High-quality paired reads were merged with COPE v1.2.5, and unique nucleotide sequences were defined as clonotypes. Clonotypes were aligned to IMGT TRBV, TRBD and TRBJ reference segments using MiTCR v1.1. Only V-J combinations with frequency above 0.0001, covering 99% to 99.2% of repertoires, were analysed. A TCS score was defined as the ratio of F50 (clonal expansion) to E x V (chaos), with BLOSUM62-based TCRdist applied between CDR3 peptides within each V-J. Welch's t-statistics and random forest reduced 500 to 650 V-J features to around 14, which were used in a naive Bayes classifier (R e1071). TCRdb reprocessing: public reads trimmed at Q25 with fastp, clones called with MiXCR, in-frame beta chains kept. Rows matching on CDR3 protein sequence are summarized as one entry with the most common DNA and genes. The V and J calls follow TCRdb's processing rather than the paper's. The sample table records roughly 300,000 distinct CDR3 sequences; under 30% of these occur just once. The ten most abundant clones make up approximately 30% of the sample.

V is clipped by 0 bases and J by 7 bases, and the sequence between their germline boundaries is 9 bases long. The germline V gene (reference sequence) supplies CDR1 GTSNPN and CDR2 SVGIG. The cysteine opens and the phenylalanine closes a CDR3 of 13 amino acids. Just CDR3 DNA is preserved here, 39 bases in frame from base 1. Sequenced sample: blood. The receptor chain draws on TRBV30 and TRBJ2-2; TRBD1 is a possible D gene, resting on 5 matching bases. This clonotype was sampled from a man aged 40-50 years with Graves' hyperthyroidism that later progressed to Graves' ophthalmopathy. CDR3 loop: CAWSVRGYGELFF. The nucleotide sequence reads as follows: TGTGCCTGGAGTGTTAGGGGCTACGGGGAGCTGTTTTTT.